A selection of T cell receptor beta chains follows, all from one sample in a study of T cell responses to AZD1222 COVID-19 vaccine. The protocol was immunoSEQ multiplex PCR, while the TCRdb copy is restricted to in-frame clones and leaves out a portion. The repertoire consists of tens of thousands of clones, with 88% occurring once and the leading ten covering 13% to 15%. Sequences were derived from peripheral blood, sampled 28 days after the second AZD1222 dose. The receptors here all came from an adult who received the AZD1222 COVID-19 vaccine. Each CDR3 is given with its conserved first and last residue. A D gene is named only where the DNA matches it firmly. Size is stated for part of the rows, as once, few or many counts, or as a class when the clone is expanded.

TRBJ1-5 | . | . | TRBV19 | TGTGCCAGTAGTATTCAAGGAGGTCAGCCCCAGCATTTT | CASSIQGGQPQHF
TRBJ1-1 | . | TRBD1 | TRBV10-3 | TGTGCCATCAGCGGACAGGGGAACACTGAAGCTTTCTTT | CAISGQGNTEAFF
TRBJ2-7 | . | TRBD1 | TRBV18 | TGTGCCAGCTCACAGGGGGCCGAGCAGTACTTC | CASSQGAEQYF
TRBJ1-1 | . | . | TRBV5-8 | TGTGCCAGCAGCTACCAAAATCCGGGGGCGCTTGGAACTGAAGCTTTCTTT | CASSYQNPGALGTEAFF
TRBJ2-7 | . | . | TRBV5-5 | TGTGCCAGCAGCTTCCTCCCGGGGGAGCAGTACTTC | CASSFLPGEQYF
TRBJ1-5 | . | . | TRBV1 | TGCACCAGCAGGGACAGGGCCGGGGTAAATCAGCCCCAGCATTTT | CTSRDRAGVNQPQHF
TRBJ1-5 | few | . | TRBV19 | TGTGCCAGTAGTATAGACCCCCGCCAGCCGCCCCAGCATTTT | CASSIDPRQPPQHF
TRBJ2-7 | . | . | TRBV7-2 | TGTGCCAGCAGCTTAAGGCCGGGGGCCCCGGGCGAGCAGTACTTC | CASSLRPGAPGEQYF
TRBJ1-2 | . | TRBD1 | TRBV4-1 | TGCGCCAGCAGCCATCCCACCCTCAGGGGGCTTGGCTACACCTTC | CASSHPTLRGLGYTF
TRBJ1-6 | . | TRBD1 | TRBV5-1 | TGCGCCAGCAGCTTGGGGACAGGGTATAATTCACCCCTCCACTTT | CASSLGTGYNSPLHF
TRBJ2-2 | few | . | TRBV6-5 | TGTGCCAGCAGTTACGGGGGGTCCACCGGGGAGCTGTTTTTT | CASSYGGSTGELFF
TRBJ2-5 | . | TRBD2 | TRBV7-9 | TGTGCCAGCAGCCCAAGACTAGCGGGGGATGGGGAGACCCAGTACTTC | CASSPRLAGDGETQYF
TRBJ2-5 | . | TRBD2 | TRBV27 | TGTGCCAGCAGTACACCTGGCGGGGGGGCCAGGGAGACCCAGTACTTC | CASSTPGGGARETQYF
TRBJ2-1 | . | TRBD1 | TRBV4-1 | TGCGCCAGCAGCCACCCACTCCGGGACAGGGGCCAAAGGGGGCAGTTCTTC | CASSHPLRDRGQRGQFF
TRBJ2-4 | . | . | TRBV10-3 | TGTGCCATCAGTGAGTCCTGGGGCAACATTCAGTACTTC | CAISESWGNIQYF
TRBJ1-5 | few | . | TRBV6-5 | TGTGCCAGCAGAAAAGAGACCTATCAGCCCCAGCATTTT | CASRKETYQPQHF
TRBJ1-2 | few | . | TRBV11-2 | TGTGCCAGCAGCAGGGGCCCCTATGGCTACACCTTC | CASSRGPYGYTF
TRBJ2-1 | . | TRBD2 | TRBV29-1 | TGCAGCGTTGATGCCGGGGGGAATGAGCAGTTCTTC | CSVDAGGNEQFF
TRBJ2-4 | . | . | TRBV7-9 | TGTGCCAGCAGCTTAGGATTCGGAAACATTCAGTACTTC | CASSLGFGNIQYF
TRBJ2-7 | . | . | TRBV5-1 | TGCGCCAGCAGCTTGGGCAGGGCCTACGAGCAGTACTTC | CASSLGRAYEQYF
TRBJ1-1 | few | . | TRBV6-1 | TGTGCCAGCAGTGAAGGAACAGGGTCTTCTGAAGCTTTCTTT | CASSEGTGSSEAFF
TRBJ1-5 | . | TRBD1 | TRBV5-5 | TGTGCCAGCAGCCCCCTGACAGGGGGAGGGCAGCCCCAGCATTTT | CASSPLTGGGQPQHF
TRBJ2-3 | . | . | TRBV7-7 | TGTGCTAGCAGCTTATCTAGTTTTGTGCCGGGGGCTAGCACAGATACGCAGTATTTT | CASSLSSFVPGASTDTQYF
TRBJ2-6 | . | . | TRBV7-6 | TGTGCCAGCAGCTCGGACAGCTCTGGGGCCAACGTCCTGACTTTC | CASSSDSSGANVLTF
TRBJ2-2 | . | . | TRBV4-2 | TGTGCCAGCAGCCAACAGACTAGGCCACCCGGGGAGCTGTTTTTT | CASSQQTRPPGELFF
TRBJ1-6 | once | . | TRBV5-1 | TGCGCCAGCAGCTTGGGGGTTTCCTATAATTCACCCCTCCACTTT | CASSLGVSYNSPLHF
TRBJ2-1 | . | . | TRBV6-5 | TGTGCCACCGCGACAGGAAGCTCCTACAATGAGCAGTTCTTC | CATATGSSYNEQFF
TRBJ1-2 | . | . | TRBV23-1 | TGCGCCAGCAGTCCCCGGGTTGCGGCCTATGGCTACACCTTC | CASSPRVAAYGYTF
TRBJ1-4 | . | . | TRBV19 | TGTGCCAGCAGCTGGATCCAGCCTAATGAAAAACTGTTTTTT | CASSWIQPNEKLFF
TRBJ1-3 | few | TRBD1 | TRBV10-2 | TGCGCCAGCAGAGAACAGGGGAGTGGAAACACCATATATTTT | CASREQGSGNTIYF
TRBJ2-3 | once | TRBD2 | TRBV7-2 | TGTGCCAGCAGCTTAGTTTTACTAGCGGGGGACACAGATACGCAGTATTTT | CASSLVLLAGDTDTQYF
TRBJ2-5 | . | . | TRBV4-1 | TGCGCCAGCAGCCAAGATTTTATCGGCGATCAAGAGACCCAGTACTTC | CASSQDFIGDQETQYF
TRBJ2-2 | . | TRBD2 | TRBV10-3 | TGTGCCATCAGGGGACTAGCGGGGAGCACCGGGGAGCTGTTTTTT | CAIRGLAGSTGELFF
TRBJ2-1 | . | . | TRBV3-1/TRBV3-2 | TGTGCCAGCAGCCAAGAAACTCGGGGGATCAATGAGCAGTTCTTC | CASSQETRGINEQFF
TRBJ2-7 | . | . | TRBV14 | TGTGCCAGCAGCTCTACAGGGCCCCGTGAGCAGTACTTC | CASSSTGPREQYF
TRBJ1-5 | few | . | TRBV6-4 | TGTGCCAGCAGTGACCGTAAGGCGAATCAGCCCCAGCATTTT | CASSDRKANQPQHF
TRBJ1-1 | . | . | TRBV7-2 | TGTGCCAGCAGCCAAATTGGGGGGCGAAACACTGAAGCTTTCTTT | CASSQIGGRNTEAFF
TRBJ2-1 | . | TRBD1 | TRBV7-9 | TGTGCCAGCGTCCTCCGACAGGGATCGAACTCCTACAATGAGCAGTTCTTC | CASVLRQGSNSYNEQFF
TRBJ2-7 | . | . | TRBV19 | TGTGCCAGTAGTATAGGTCTGGGACTGGGATCCTTTTACGAGCAGTACTTC | CASSIGLGLGSFYEQYF
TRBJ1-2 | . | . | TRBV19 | TGTGCCAGTAGTATATCAGGGCCCGCTAACTATGGCTACACCTTC | CASSISGPANYGYTF
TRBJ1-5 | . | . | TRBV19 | TGTGCCAGTAGTACCTCGTATGGACAGCCCCAGCATTTT | CASSTSYGQPQHF
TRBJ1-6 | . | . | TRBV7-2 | TGTGCCAGCAGCTTAGCGAGAGGGTGGGGAAATTCACCCCTCCACTTT | CASSLARGWGNSPLHF
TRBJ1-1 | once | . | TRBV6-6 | TGTGCCAGCAGGGTAACTGAAGCTTTCTTT | CASRVTEAFF
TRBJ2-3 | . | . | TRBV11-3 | TGTGCCAGCAGCTTACAGACCACAGATACGCAGTATTTT | CASSLQTTDTQYF
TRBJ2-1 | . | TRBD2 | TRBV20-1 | TGCAGTGCTAGTTTTCTAGCGGGGGGACTAAATGAGCAGTTCTTC | CSASFLAGGLNEQFF
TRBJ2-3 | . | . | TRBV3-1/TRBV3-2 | TGTGCCAGCCAAAATCTCGGTACAGATACGCAGTATTTT | CASQNLGTDTQYF
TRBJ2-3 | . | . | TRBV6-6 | TGTGCCAGCAGTCCTGGGGACAAACAGAGCACAGATACGCAGTATTTT | CASSPGDKQSTDTQYF
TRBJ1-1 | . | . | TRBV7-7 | TGTGCTAGCAGCTTCCTCACAGGCACTGAAGCTTTCTTT | CASSFLTGTEAFF
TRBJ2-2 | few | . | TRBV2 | TGTGCCAGCAGTGACCACGGGGAGCTGTTTTTT | CASSDHGELFF
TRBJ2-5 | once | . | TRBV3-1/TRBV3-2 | TGTGCCAGCAGCCCCGTCCGAGGGAACCCAGAGACCCAGTACTTC | CASSPVRGNPETQYF
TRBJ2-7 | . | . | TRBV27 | TGTGCCAGCAGTTTAGAGATGAGGGGACACGGCGAGCAGTACTTC | CASSLEMRGHGEQYF
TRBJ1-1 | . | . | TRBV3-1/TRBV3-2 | TGTGCCAGCAGCCAGAGCGATAGAGTGGGCACTGAAGCTTTCTTT | CASSQSDRVGTEAFF
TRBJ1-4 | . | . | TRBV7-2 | TGTGCCAGCACCTCACGGGGGGCCGGTGAAAAACTGTTTTTT | CASTSRGAGEKLFF